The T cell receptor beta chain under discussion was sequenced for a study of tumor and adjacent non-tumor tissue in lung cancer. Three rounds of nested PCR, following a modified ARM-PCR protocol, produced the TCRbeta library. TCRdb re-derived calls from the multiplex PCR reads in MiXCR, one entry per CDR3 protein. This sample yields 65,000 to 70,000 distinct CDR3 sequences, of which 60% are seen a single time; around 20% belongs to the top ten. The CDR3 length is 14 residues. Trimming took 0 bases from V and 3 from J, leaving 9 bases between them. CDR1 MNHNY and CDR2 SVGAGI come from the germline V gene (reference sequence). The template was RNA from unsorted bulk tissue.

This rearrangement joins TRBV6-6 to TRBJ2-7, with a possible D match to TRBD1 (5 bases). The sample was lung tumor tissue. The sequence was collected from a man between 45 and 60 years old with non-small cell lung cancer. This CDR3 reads CASSYSNQGYEQYF. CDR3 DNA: TGTGCCAGCAGTTACTCGAATCAGGGCTACGAGCAGTACTTC.